This TCR beta chain was recovered during a study of blood T cell repertoires in COVID-19. In the study overall: The analysed material was cDNA or gDNA that came from T cells, B-cell-depleted T cells, or PBMCs.

The length of the CDR3 is 15 residues. Per germline, CDR1 KGHSH and CDR2 LQKENI. Trimming removed 4 bases at V and 1 base at J, with 13 bases between. Each participant's cohort was designated according to participant-reported clinical history. TCRdb's copy holds only in-frame clones and misses some; the assay was immunoSEQ multiplex PCR. Among 240,000 or so clones listed, approximately 86% were seen once. The chain is built from TRBV18 and TRBJ1-1; the D is unclear. Material for sequencing was PBMCs or T cells enriched from blood (not recorded which). The receptor was isolated from a woman aged 40 to 55 with acute COVID-19. This CDR3 reads CASSQEGTGNTEAFF. Here the CDR3 DNA reads TGTGCCAGCTCACAGGAGGGCACTGGGAACACTGAAGCTTTCTTT.